This is a list of T cell receptor beta chains from one sample in a study of shared clonotypes between healthy human individuals. Clones were read by immunoSEQ multiplex PCR, and TCRdb kept only the in-frame ones, dropping some. The sample includes just over 2,000,000 clones, roughly 94% of them seen just once. Sequenced sample: naive CD8+ T cells sorted from blood. The receptors here all came from a man aged 18 to 29 in good health. Both conserved end residues are part of each CDR3.

length	J	V	CDR3
14	TRBJ2-5	TRBV29-1	CSVVGRTTGETQYF
16	TRBJ1-3	TRBV5-4	CASSLDRGKAGNTIYF
17	TRBJ1-2	TRBV9	CASSDSSGTGYNYGYTF
15	TRBJ2-2	TRBV10-1	CASSEERGFTGELFF
15	TRBJ1-3	TRBV7-6	CASSPGGRTGNTIYF
16	TRBJ2-1	TRBV7-9	CASIMPPGGLYNEQFF
15	TRBJ1-6	TRBV7-8	CASSLAPGGNSPLHF
15	TRBJ2-5	TRBV19	CARGNWDSRQETQYF
13	TRBJ2-2	TRBV10-1	CASSDAGTGELFF
15	TRBJ1-6	TRBV4-3	CASSQLTDHNSPLHF
12	TRBJ2-7	TRBV19	CASSLTGVEQYF
16	TRBJ2-2	TRBV11-2	CASSLVWGSLDGELFF
15	TRBJ2-1	TRBV7-7	CASSLSLADYNEQFF
16	TRBJ2-2	TRBV9	CASSARLAEPTGELFF
14	TRBJ1-5	TRBV19	CASRGGQGDQPQHF
15	TRBJ2-7	TRBV29-1	CSVEDPGTGSYEQYF
15	TRBJ2-1	TRBV7-2	CASSVLAGPYNEQFF
13	TRBJ2-1	TRBV30	CAWVTGTYNEQFF
15	TRBJ2-7	TRBV30	CAWTLTQGIWYEQYF
18	TRBJ2-1	TRBV19	CASSPGTSGADLYNEQFF
15	TRBJ2-7	TRBV13	CASSPGRTHSYEQYF
15	TRBJ2-1	TRBV30	CAWSGTGGPYNEQFF
15	TRBJ1-3	TRBV30	CAWIDTGISGNTIYF
12	TRBJ2-7	TRBV5-1	CASSWSQGEQYF
14	TRBJ1-2	TRBV9	CASKDTRANYGYTF
14	TRBJ1-1	TRBV19	CASSRDSKNTEAFF
12	TRBJ1-1	TRBV5-1	CASSPGVTEAFF
17	TRBJ1-2	TRBV4-1	CASSQVILTEPNYGYTF
12	TRBJ1-1	TRBV29-1	CSVETGSYEAFF
14	TRBJ2-3	TRBV27	CASSLSSSTDTQYF
12	TRBJ2-7	TRBV7-2	CASSWDFYEQYF
13	TRBJ2-3	TRBV4-1	CASSQEATGPQYF